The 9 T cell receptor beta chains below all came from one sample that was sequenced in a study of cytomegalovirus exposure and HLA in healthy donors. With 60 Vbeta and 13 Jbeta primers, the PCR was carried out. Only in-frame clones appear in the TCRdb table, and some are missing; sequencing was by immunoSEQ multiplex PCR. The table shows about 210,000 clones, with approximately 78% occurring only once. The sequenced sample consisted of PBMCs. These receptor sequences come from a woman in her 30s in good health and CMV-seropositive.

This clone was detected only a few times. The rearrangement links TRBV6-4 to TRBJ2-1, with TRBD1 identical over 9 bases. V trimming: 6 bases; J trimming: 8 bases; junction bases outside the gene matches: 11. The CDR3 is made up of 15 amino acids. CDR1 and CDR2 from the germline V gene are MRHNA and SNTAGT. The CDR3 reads CASSLSGTGIDEQFF. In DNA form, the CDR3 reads TGTGCCAGCAGCCTTTCTGGGACAGGGATTGATGAGCAGTTCTTC.

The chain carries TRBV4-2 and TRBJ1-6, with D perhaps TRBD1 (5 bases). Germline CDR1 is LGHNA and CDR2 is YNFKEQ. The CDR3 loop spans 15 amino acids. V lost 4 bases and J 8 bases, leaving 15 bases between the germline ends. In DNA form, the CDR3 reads TGTGCCAGCAGCCCAAGCCCAGGACAAGATTCACCCCTCCACTTT. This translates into CASSPSPGQDSPLHF.

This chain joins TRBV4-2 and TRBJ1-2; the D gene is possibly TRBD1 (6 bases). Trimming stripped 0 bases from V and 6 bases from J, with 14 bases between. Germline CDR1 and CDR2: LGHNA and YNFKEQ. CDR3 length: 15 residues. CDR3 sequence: CASSQDNRAFDGYTF. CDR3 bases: TGTGCCAGCAGCCAAGATAACAGGGCGTTCGATGGCTACACCTTC.

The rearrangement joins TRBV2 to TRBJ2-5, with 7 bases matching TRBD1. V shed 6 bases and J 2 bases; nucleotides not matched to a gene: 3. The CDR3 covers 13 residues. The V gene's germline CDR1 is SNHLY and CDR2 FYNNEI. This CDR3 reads CASRGTAQETQYF. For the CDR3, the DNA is TGTGCCAGCAGGGGGACAGCACAAGAGACCCAGTACTTC.

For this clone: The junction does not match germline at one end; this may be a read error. The CDR3 here is CVSSYRPGTLYNQPQHF. Written as DNA, the CDR3 is TGTGTCAGCAGCTACCGCCCTGGGACACTTTATAATCAGCCCCAGCATTTT. V is TRBV28 and J is TRBJ1-5, with D possibly TRBD1 on 6 matching bases. CDR1 and CDR2 from the germline V gene are MDHEN and SYDVKM. CDR3 size: 17 residues.

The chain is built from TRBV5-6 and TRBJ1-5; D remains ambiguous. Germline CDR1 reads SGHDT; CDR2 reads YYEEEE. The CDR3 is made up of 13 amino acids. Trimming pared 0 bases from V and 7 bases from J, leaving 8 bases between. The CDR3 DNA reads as TGTGCCAGCAGCTTGGGTAGCGGGCAGCCCCAGCATTTT. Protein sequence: CASSLGSGQPQHF. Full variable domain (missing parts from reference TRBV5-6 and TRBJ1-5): DAGVTQSPTHLIKTRGQQVTLRCSPKSGHDTVSWYQQALGQGPQFIFQYYEEEERQRGNFPDRFSGHQFPNYSSELNVNALLLGDSALYLCASSLGSGQPQHFGDGTRLSIL.

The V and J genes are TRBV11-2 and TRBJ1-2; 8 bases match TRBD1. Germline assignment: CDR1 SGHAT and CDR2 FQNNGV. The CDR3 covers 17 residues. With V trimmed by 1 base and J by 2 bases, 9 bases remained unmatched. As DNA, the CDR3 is TGTGCCAGCAGCTTAGGAGGGACAGGCGGGGAAAACTATGGCTACACCTTC. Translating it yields CASSLGGTGGENYGYTF. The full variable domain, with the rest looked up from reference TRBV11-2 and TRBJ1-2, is EAGVAQSPRYKIIEKRQSVAFWCNPISGHATLYWYQQILGQGPKLLIQFQNNGVVDDSQLPKDRFSAERLKGVDSTLKIQPAKLEDSAVYLCASSLGGTGGENYGYTFGSGTRLTVV.

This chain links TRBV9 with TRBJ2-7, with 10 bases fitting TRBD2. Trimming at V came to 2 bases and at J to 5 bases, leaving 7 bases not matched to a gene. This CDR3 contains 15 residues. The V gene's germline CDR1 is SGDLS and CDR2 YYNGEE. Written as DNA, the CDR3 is TGTGCCAGCAGCGTTAGCGGGGGGACCTTGGACGAGCAGTACTTC. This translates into CASSVSGGTLDEQYF.

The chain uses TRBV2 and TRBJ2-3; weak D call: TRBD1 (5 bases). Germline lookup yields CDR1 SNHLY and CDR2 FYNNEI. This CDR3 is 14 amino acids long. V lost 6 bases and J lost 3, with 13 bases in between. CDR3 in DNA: TGTGCCAGCAGGCCCCGGCGGACAACAGATACGCAGTATTTT. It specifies CASRPRRTTDTQYF.